A single sample gave rise to the 23 T cell receptor beta chains below, sequenced in a study of blood T cell repertoires in COVID-19. Only in-frame clones appear in the TCRdb table, and some are missing; sequencing was by immunoSEQ multiplex PCR. The sample lists approximately 68,000 clones; 82% were seen once. The sample taken for sequencing was peripheral blood. The source is a human donor in a cohort sampled during active COVID-19.

The chain couples TRBV7-9 to TRBJ2-5; a weak D match, TRBD2 (6 bases). The CDR3 loop spans 14 amino acids. From germline, CDR1 is SEHNR and CDR2 FQNEAQ (reference sequence). V gave up 1 base and J gave up 7 bases, with 13 bases separating them. The CDR3 DNA follows: TGTGCCAGCAGCTTAGTTGGGACTGAAGGGACCCAGTACTTC. Protein: CASSLVGTEGTQYF.

The rearrangement uses TRBV19 and TRBJ2-7; 9 bases fit TRBD2. The CDR3 covers 17 residues. J was trimmed by 1 base and V by 5 bases; bases with no gene match: 12. Germline V gene data show CDR1 as LNHDA and CDR2 as SQIVND (reference sequence). The CDR3 DNA reads as TGTGCCAGTAGTCCCCCCTGGGCTAGCGGGAAATCCTACGAGCAGTACTTC. It specifies CASSPPWASGKSYEQYF.

This chain's CDR3 is CASSLGVFGGVNSPLHF. In DNA, the CDR3 is TGTGCCAGCAGCTTAGGAGTATTCGGGGGAGTTAATTCACCCCTCCACTTT. This chain joins TRBV7-2 and TRBJ1-6, with D tentatively TRBD1 (5 bases). V was pared by 1 base and J by 6 bases, with 16 bases between. This CDR3 contains 17 residues. Germline-derived CDR1 and CDR2 are SGHTA and FQGNSA.

V and J are TRBV19 and TRBJ2-5, with 12 bases matching TRBD1. J lost 7 bases, V lost 5 bases, and 11 bases had no gene match. The CDR3 is 16 residues long. CDR1 is LNHDA, CDR2 SQIVND, per germline (reference sequence). The CDR3 DNA follows: TGTGCCAGTAGTCCAGTCCGGGGACAGGGGGCGAGGACCCAGTACTTC. It yields the protein CASSPVRGQGARTQYF.

The rearrangement links TRBV5-1 to TRBJ2-1; D gene unclear. The CDR3 sequence is 13 residues long. Looked up from germline, CDR1 is SGHRS and CDR2 is YFSETQ. The V and J ends lost 0 bases and 5 bases respectively, with 6 bases between them. CDR3 region: CASSLVIDNEQFF. CDR3 bases: TGCGCCAGCAGCTTGGTCATTGACAATGAGCAGTTCTTC.

The chain links TRBV9 to TRBJ2-1, with 7 bases fitting TRBD2. The V and J ends lost 4 bases and 7 bases, in that order; junction bases with no gene match: 14. This CDR3 spans 16 amino acids. Germline lookup yields CDR1 SGDLS and CDR2 YYNGEE. CDR3 loop: CASSPRWEGLGNEQFF. The CDR3 DNA reads as TGTGCCAGCAGCCCCCGCTGGGAGGGGTTGGGAAATGAGCAGTTCTTC.

CDR3 loop: CASSSNLGYTF. The CDR3 nucleotides are TGCGCCAGCAGCTCTAACCTCGGCTACACCTTC. The chain has TRBV5-1 and TRBJ1-2; unclear D gene. Germline V gene sequence: CDR1 SGHRS, CDR2 YFSETQ. There are 11 residues in the CDR3. Deletions cut 3 bases from V and 8 bases from J, with 8 bases between. Looking up the rest from reference TRBV5-1 and TRBJ1-2 gives the full variable domain: KAGVTQTPRYLIKTRGQQVTLSCSPISGHRSVSWYQQTPGQGLQFLFEYFSETQRNKGNFPGRFSGRQFSNSRSEMNVSTLELGDSALYLCASSSNLGYTFGSGTRLTVV.

The V and J genes are TRBV10-3 and TRBJ2-3, with D possibly being TRBD2 (6 bases). V was pared by 7 bases and J by 4 bases, with 15 bases between. The CDR3 consists of 14 residues. Germline V gene data show CDR1 as ENHRY and CDR2 as SYGVKD. The CDR3 sequence is CAITGTPNSDTQYF. The CDR3 nucleotides are TGTGCCATCACGGGGACTCCCAATTCAGATACGCAGTATTTT.

V gene TRBV5-1 combines with J gene TRBJ1-1; TRBD1 is a possible D gene (6 bases). V shed 7 bases and J shed 1 base, with 17 bases lying between them. The CDR3 extends over 15 amino acids. Germline CDR1 is SGHRS and CDR2 is YFSETQ. The CDR3 DNA reads as TGCGCCAGCTCAACTCGAGGGGGGGAGAACACTGAAGCTTTCTTT. Translation: CASSTRGGENTEAFF.

This chain links TRBV9 with TRBJ1-2; D gene uncertain. Trimming removed 0 bases at V and 7 bases at J, with 7 bases between. The length of the CDR3 is 12 residues. The germline CDR1 and CDR2 sequences are SGDLS and YYNGEE. The CDR3 nucleotides are TGTGCCAGCAGCGTAGACTACGGTGGCTACACCTTC. Encoded protein: CASSVDYGGYTF.

J is TRBJ1-2 and V is TRBV6-2 or TRBV6-3; D gene ambiguous. Trimming removed 4 bases at V and 4 bases at J, with 19 bases between. Germline CDR1 and CDR2: MNHEY and SVGEGT. There are 16 residues in the CDR3. The CDR3 nucleotides read TGTGCCAGCAGTTTTCACAGCCTCCTCCCCTCCTATGGCTACACCTTC. This codes for CASSFHSLLPSYGYTF.

The V gene is TRBV20-1, the J gene TRBJ1-1; D possibly corresponds to TRBD1 (6 bases). This CDR3 has 11 residues. The V gene's germline CDR1 is DFQATT and CDR2 SNEGSKA (reference sequence). V was clipped by 5 bases and J by 7 bases, with 11 bases between them. The CDR3 region is CSARQDHEAFF. CDR3 in DNA: TGCAGTGCTCGACAGGACCATGAAGCTTTCTTT.

The chain recombines TRBV10-2 with TRBJ2-7; D may be TRBD1 (6 bases). Trimming stripped 5 bases from V and 11 bases from J, with 19 bases between. There are 13 residues in the CDR3. The V gene's germline CDR1 is WSHSY and CDR2 SAAADI. CDR3 bases: TGCGCCAGCAGTTCGACTGAACAGGGAGCCGAGTACTTC. Its protein product is CASSSTEQGAEYF.

The CDR3 reads CASSSGGTEAFF. CDR3 sequence (DNA): TGCGCCAGCAGCTCCGGGGGCACTGAAGCTTTCTTT. This chain links TRBV5-1 with TRBJ1-1; weak D call: TRBD1 (5 bases). The germline V and J ends were trimmed by 3 bases and 4 bases, with 7 bases remaining between them. Looked up from germline, CDR1 is SGHRS and CDR2 is YFSETQ. This CDR3 is 12 amino acids long.

The table lists this clone with a few counts. This chain links TRBV2 with TRBJ2-7; 7 positions match TRBD2. V gave up 7 bases and J gave up 0 bases; unmatched junction bases: 6. Looked up from germline, CDR1 is SNHLY and CDR2 is FYNNEI. The CDR3 contains 14 residues. The DNA for the CDR3 is TGTGCCAGCAAGCGGGGAGAGAGCTCCTACGAGCAGTACTTC. It encodes CASKRGESSYEQYF. Filled out from reference TRBV2 and TRBJ2-7, the complete variable domain reads EPEVTQTPSHQVTQMGQEVILRCVPISNHLYFYWYRQILGQKVEFLVSFYNNEISEKSEIFDDQFSVERPDGSNFTLKIRSTKLEDSAMYFCASKRGESSYEQYFGPGTRLTVT.

The chain uses TRBV11-3 and TRBJ2-5; 11 bases are shared with TRBD1. The J segment lost 3 bases and the V segment lost 5 bases, leaving 5 bases of the junction unmatched. Germline V gives CDR1 SGHNT, CDR2 YENEEA. The length of the CDR3 is 15 residues. The CDR3: CASSPAGQGEETQYF. DNA for the CDR3: TGTGCCAGCAGCCCCGCGGGACAGGGGGAAGAGACCCAGTACTTC. Full variable domain (remainder filled in from reference TRBV11-3 and TRBJ2-5): EAGVVQSPRYKIIEKKQPVAFWCNPISGHNTLYWYLQNLGQGPELLIRYENEEAVDDSQLPKDRFSAERLKGVDSTLKIQPAELGDSAVYLCASSPAGQGEETQYFGPGTRLLVL.

The V call is TRBV7-8, the J call TRBJ1-6, with D unclear. V lost 4 bases, J lost 10 bases, and 17 bases lay in between. This CDR3 has 15 residues. The germline gives CDR1 SGHVS, CDR2 FQNEAQ. The CDR3 reads CASSSGVAPESPLHF. The CDR3, as DNA: TGTGCCAGCAGCTCCGGGGTGGCCCCAGAGTCACCCCTCCACTTT.

This clone is a singleton in its sample. The CDR3, as DNA: TGTGCCACCACCGGCAGGCCCTACTATGGCTACACCTTC. It translates to CATTGRPYYGYTF. The chain couples TRBV2 to TRBJ1-2; D remains ambiguous. Germline V gene sequence: CDR1 SNHLY, CDR2 FYNNEI. The CDR3 spans 13 residues. Trimming pared 10 bases from V and 3 bases from J, leaving 15 bases between.

This chain connects TRBV5-4 to TRBJ2-1, with TRBD1 matching over 8 bases. Germline assignment: CDR1 SGHNT and CDR2 YYREEE (reference sequence). Trimming took 4 bases from V and 4 from J; bases not matched to a gene: 7. The CDR3 is 15 amino acids. As DNA, the CDR3 is TGTGCCAGCAGCACAGGACAGGGAGAATACAATGAGCAGTTCTTC. Its protein product is CASSTGQGEYNEQFF.

The rearrangement uses TRBV6-5 and TRBJ2-7, with unresolved D. This CDR3 contains 16 residues. With 1 base removed from V and 2 bases from J, the gap between germline ends came to 15 bases. Germline CDR1 MNHEY, CDR2 SVGAGI. CDR3 in amino acids: CASSYYGPPPTYEQYF. The CDR3 nucleotides read TGTGCCAGCAGTTACTATGGGCCACCTCCGACCTACGAGCAGTACTTC.

The chain's CDR3 is CASSFQMNTEAFF. The CDR3 DNA reads TGTGCCAGCAGCTTTCAGATGAACACTGAAGCTTTCTTT. The V and J genes are TRBV12-3 or TRBV12-4 and TRBJ1-1; unclear D gene. This CDR3 spans 13 amino acids. Between the trimmed V and J ends, which lost 6 bases and 0 bases, there was a span of 8 bases.

This rearrangement joins TRBV10-2 to TRBJ2-7; D may be TRBD2 (5 bases). Germline-derived CDR1 and CDR2 are WSHSY and SAAADI. Trimming took off 10 bases at V and 6 bases at J, with 13 bases between the two ends. The CDR3 loop spans 11 amino acids. The CDR3 reads CATTAGIEQYF. The CDR3 nucleotides are TGCGCCACCACGGCGGGCATCGAGCAGTACTTC.

The genes are TRBV6-2 or TRBV6-3 and TRBJ2-3; 9 bases line up with TRBD1. J lost 0 bases, V lost 5 bases, and 12 bases had no gene match. Germline CDR1 is MNHEY and CDR2 is SVGEGT. The CDR3 sequence is 18 residues long. The CDR3 DNA sequence: TGTGCCAGCAGTCCCGGGACAGGGAGGTGGAGGAGCACAGATACGCAGTATTTT. This encodes CASSPGTGRWRSTDTQYF.